The 8 T cell receptor beta chains listed next were all sequenced from one sample in a study of tumor-infiltrating lymphocytes in primary liver carcinoma. Co-extracting RNA and DNA was done with about 17-30 mg of unsorted bulk tissue as input. Production of TCR beta cDNA used roughly 0.55 ug total RNA together with a constant-region primer. Modified slightly, ARM-PCR produced TCR beta libraries over three nested multiplex PCR rounds. PCR rounds one and two used TRBV1-TRBV30 forward primers with a C-beta reverse primer for 10 cycles each. TCRdb ran MiXCR on the multiplex PCR reads and lists one entry per CDR3 protein. The table shows tens of thousands of distinct CDR3 sequences, with 69% occurring only once. Sequenced input: tumor-adjacent normal liver tissue. These receptors were obtained from a man aged 40-49 years with primary liver carcinoma and hepatitis B virus infection.

Of note for this clonotype: Germline and junction disagree at one end, which may indicate a read error. The V gene is TRBV4-2, the J gene TRBJ2-7; TRBD2 matches at 9 bases. The CDR3 is made up of 16 amino acids. The germline V gene encodes CDR1 LGHNA and CDR2 YNFKEQ. CDR3 coding DNA: TGTGCCAGCAGCCAGACGGCTAGCGGGGTTTCCTATGAGCAGTACTTC. Amino acids: CASSQTASGVSYEQYF.

Concerning this clonotype: A much more abundant neighbour one base away suggests this may be a read error. The chain recombines TRBV6-2 or TRBV6-3 with TRBJ2-1; a weak D match, TRBD2 (6 bases). Germline loops: CDR1 MNHEY, CDR2 SVGEGT. The length of the CDR3 is 11 residues. V lost 8 bases and J 8 bases, leaving 10 bases between the germline ends. Here the CDR3 reads CASCWRDEQFF. In DNA, the CDR3 is TGTGCCAGCTGTTGGAGGGATGAGCAGTTCTTC.

For this clonotype: Given a much more abundant clone one base away, this may be a read error. The V gene is TRBV7-9, the J gene TRBJ2-1; 8 bases fit TRBD2. The germline CDR1 and CDR2 sequences are SEHNR and FQNEAQ (reference sequence). The CDR3 spans 16 residues. The CDR3 DNA is TGTGCCAGCACCTTAGACAGCGGGAGTCAGGCCAATGAGCAGTTCTTC. Its translation: CASTLDSGSQANEQFF.

Concerning this clonotype itself: The junction differs from germline at one of its ends, possibly a read error. The CDR3 sequence: CANSPPGGERSYNEQFF. The CDR3 DNA reads TGTGCCAACAGTCCCCCCGGGGGAGAGAGGTCCTATAATGAGCAGTTCTTC. The genes are TRBV12-3 or TRBV12-4 and TRBJ2-1, with D possibly being TRBD2 (6 bases). The CDR3 spans 17 residues.

The table lists this clonotype with a count of one. Germline and junction disagree at one end, which may indicate a read error. The CDR3 DNA reads as TGTGCCAGCACTTCTATAGGGCTAGCGTTGGATATGCAGTATTTC. Amino acids: CASTSIGLALDMQYF. The chain carries TRBV6-2 or TRBV6-3 and TRBJ2-3; tentative D call: TRBD2 (6 bases). Germline lookup yields CDR1 MNHEY and CDR2 SVGEGT. This CDR3 is built from 15 residues.

V gene TRBV6-6 combines with J gene TRBJ2-7; D gene unclear. The V gene's germline CDR1 is MNHNY and CDR2 SVGAGI (reference sequence). V lost 5 bases to trimming and J lost 7 bases, with 9 bases between them. The CDR3 loop spans 11 amino acids. The CDR3 bases are TGTGCCAGCAGTCCCTCGGAGGAGCAGTACTTC. Encoded protein: CASSPSEEQYF.

As regards this clonotype: This could be a read error, since a much larger clone is one nucleotide away. The gene calls are TRBV7-9 and TRBJ1-2; D gene unclear. This CDR3 region has 12 residues. Germline V CDR1 and CDR2: SEHNR, FQNEAQ (reference sequence). CDR3: CAGSLESRGYTF. CDR3 DNA sequence: TGTGCCGGCAGCTTAGAAAGTCGGGGCTACACCTTC.

A note on this clonotype: Germline and junction disagree at one end, which may indicate a read error. The genes are TRBV6-1 and TRBJ2-1; 8 nucleotides match TRBD1. CDR3 size: 14 residues. Germline lookup yields CDR1 MNHNS and CDR2 SASEGT. In nucleotides, the CDR3 is TGTGCCAGCAGGGACAGGGCGTCCTATAATGAGCAGTTATTC. Encoded protein: CASRDRASYNEQLF.